This T cell receptor beta chain was sequenced in a study of T-cell memory formation after mild COVID-19. Study outcomes and limitations: CD8+ contracting clones occupied EMRA, while CD4+ ones occupied mainly CM and EM. Balance between CD4 and CD8 was seen in clones contracting day 15 to 85, and a CD4+ lean was seen in later expanders. Memory cells collected pre-infection included some clones that later responded, suggesting cross-reactive memory joined. Clones from the second wave (peaking day 37) had unconfirmed SARS-CoV-2 specificity.

The germline V and J ends were trimmed by 8 bases and 5 bases, with 15 bases remaining between them. The CDR3 length is 12 residues. Germline-derived CDR1 and CDR2 are SQVTM and ANQGSEA. TCRdb fed the 5' RACE reads into MiXCR, producing one record per CDR3 protein. The sample lists almost 350,000 distinct CDR3 sequences, 20% to 25% occurring once. About this clonotype itself: Its matching antigen is unknown.

The sample was PBMCs or a T cell subset sorted from them (not recorded which). This TCR was sampled from a man younger than 30 who had mild COVID-19 (a few samples of this study predate the infection). Cell type and time point are not known. The chain carries TRBV29-1 and TRBJ2-5; D may be TRBD1 or TRBD2 (6 bases each). The CDR3 region has the DNA TGCAGCTCCTCCGGAGGGGGTGAGACCCAGTACTTC. Its protein product is CSSSGGGETQYF.